Each of the 30 T cell receptor beta chains below was sequenced from the same sample in a study of blood T cell repertoires in COVID-19 (dated by TCRdb to 2018 to 2020). Library construction relied on the immunoSEQ multiplex PCR assay. The immuneACCESS repertoire file appears here via TCRdb, limited to in-frame rearrangements. These files lack a portion of the clones; in checked studies, under half of the deficit traces to unresolved V genes, and the cause of the others is not known. Recorded for this sample are about 210,000 clones; roughly 82% of them occurred a single time. 4.5% to 7% of the sample is held by the ten biggest clonotypes. Sequencing was performed on PBMCs or T cells enriched from blood (not recorded which). These TCRs come from a man aged 35-49 years with acute COVID-19.

This clone was recorded only once. The chain carries TRBV29-1 and TRBJ2-7; 8 bases are shared with TRBD1. Per germline, CDR1 SQVTM and CDR2 ANQGSEA. This CDR3 is built from 14 residues. Trimming at V came to 3 bases and at J to 0 bases, leaving 4 bases not matched to a gene. CDR3 nucleotide sequence: TGCAGCGTTGATCGGACAGGGAGCTCCTACGAGCAGTACTTC. As protein: CSVDRTGSSYEQYF.

The gene calls are TRBV5-5 and TRBJ2-7, with D perhaps TRBD1 (6 bases). Between the trimmed V and J ends, which lost 2 bases and 4 bases, there was a span of 10 bases. Germline V gene lookup returns CDR1 SGHKS and CDR2 YYEKEE (reference sequence). This CDR3 has 13 residues. The CDR3 nucleotides are TGTGCCAGCAGCTTTGTGACAGGTTACGAGCAGTACTTC. Translation gives CASSFVTGYEQYF.

The gene calls are TRBV2 and TRBJ2-1; TRBD2 might be the D (6 bases). The germline V gene encodes CDR1 SNHLY and CDR2 FYNNEI. The CDR3 covers 10 residues. V was trimmed by 11 bases and J by 12 bases, leaving 14 bases between them. The CDR3 spells CASLGRGQFF. Here the CDR3 DNA reads TGTGCCTCTCTAGGGCGGGGGCAGTTCTTC. The full variable domain, completed using reference TRBV2 and TRBJ2-1, is EPEVTQTPSHQVTQMGQEVILRCVPISNHLYFYWYRQILGQKVEFLVSFYNNEISEKSEIFDDQFSVERPDGSNFTLKIRSTKLEDSAMYFCASLGRGQFFGPGTRLTVL.

V gene TRBV2 combines with J gene TRBJ2-5, with a weak D call TRBD2 (5 bases). CDR1 and CDR2 from the germline V gene are SNHLY and FYNNEI. Trimming took off 7 bases at V and 4 bases at J, with 16 bases between the two ends. CDR3 length: 14 residues. The CDR3 is CASIPLVYSETQYF. The CDR3 DNA reads TGTGCCAGCATCCCACTAGTATATTCAGAGACCCAGTACTTC.

The CDR3: CASSRGPKEETQYF. The CDR3, as DNA: TGTGCCAGCAGCAGAGGGCCAAAGGAAGAGACCCAGTACTTC. The rearrangement uses TRBV21-1 and TRBJ2-5; whether TRBD2, the table's D call, matches the DNA was not checked. TRBV21-1 is listed as a pseudogene. The CDR3 extends over 14 amino acids.

J is TRBJ1-2 and V is TRBV7-8; D unclear. The V and J ends lost 4 bases and 7 bases respectively, with 19 bases between them. Germline assignment: CDR1 SGHVS and CDR2 FQNEAQ. The CDR3 sequence is 15 residues long. The CDR3 region is CASSSRLVTGIGYTF. In DNA form, the CDR3 reads TGTGCCAGCAGCTCAAGACTCGTCACTGGAATTGGCTACACCTTC.

This sequence joins TRBV21-1 and TRBJ1-2; no check of the table's D call, TRBD1, against the DNA was made. TRBV21-1 is a known pseudogene. This CDR3 is 15 amino acids long. The CDR3 spells CASSKVEDRDYGYTF. CDR3 bases: TGTGCCAGCAGCAAAGTCGAGGACAGGGACTATGGCTACACCTTC.

V is TRBV5-1 and J is TRBJ2-2, with TRBD1 identical over 8 bases. Losses at the gene ends were 7 bases for V and 5 bases for J; bases not matched to a gene: 7. The germline V gene encodes CDR1 SGHRS and CDR2 YFSETQ. The CDR3 is 14 amino acids. The CDR3: CASAGTGGTGELFF. The CDR3 coding sequence is TGCGCCAGCGCCGGGACAGGAGGGACCGGGGAGCTGTTTTTT.

The CDR3, as DNA: TGCGCCAGCAGCCCCAGACTAGCGAAAAACACCGGGGAGCTGTTTTTT. This encodes CASSPRLAKNTGELFF. This chain connects TRBV5-1 to TRBJ2-2; 8 nucleotides match TRBD2. There are 16 residues in the CDR3. V was clipped by 4 bases and J by 2 bases; unmatched bases: 7. The germline gives CDR1 SGHRS, CDR2 YFSETQ.

V and J are TRBV4-1 and TRBJ1-5; D remains unclear. V was pared by 4 bases and J by 1 base, with 8 bases between. The CDR3 contains 14 residues. Germline V gene lookup returns CDR1 MGHRA and CDR2 YSYEKL. CDR3 sequence (DNA): TGCGCCAGCAGCCGGGGAGGCAGCAATCAGCCCCAGCATTTT. Protein: CASSRGGSNQPQHF.

The rearrangement uses TRBV24-1 and TRBJ2-2, with D possibly TRBD2 on 5 matching bases. V was trimmed by 4 bases and J by 6 bases, leaving 17 bases between them. CDR1 KGHDR and CDR2 SFDVKD come from the germline V gene. This CDR3 spans 16 amino acids. CDR3 loop: CATSEGGGSRAGELFF. CDR3 bases: TGTGCCACCAGTGAAGGAGGCGGATCTAGGGCCGGGGAGCTGTTTTTT.

The chain combines TRBV19 with TRBJ1-4, with 7 positions matching TRBD1. V lost 6 bases and J lost 4; bases outside the gene matches: 8. CDR1 is LNHDA and CDR2 is SQIVND in the germline V gene (reference sequence). The length of the CDR3 is 15 residues. The CDR3 sequence: CASRLPTGNNEKLFF. The CDR3 DNA is TGTGCCAGTAGGTTGCCGACAGGGAATAATGAAAAACTGTTTTTT.

This clone was counted a few times. The rearrangement links TRBV12-3 or TRBV12-4 to TRBJ2-2; a weak D match, TRBD2 (6 bases). This CDR3 has 12 amino acids. V shed 6 bases and J shed 8 bases, with 10 bases lying between them. The CDR3 here is CASSRTTGELFF. The CDR3, as DNA: TGTGCCAGCAGCCGGACTACAGGGGAGCTGTTTTTT.

The chain uses TRBV6-1 and TRBJ2-2; 7 bases fit TRBD2. This CDR3 has 15 residues. Germline V gives CDR1 MNHNS, CDR2 SASEGT. V was clipped by 1 base and J by 4 bases; unmatched bases: 3. The CDR3 sequence is CASSEEASGTGELFF. CDR3 DNA sequence: TGTGCCAGCAGTGAAGAGGCTAGCGGCACCGGGGAGCTGTTTTTT.

The J gene is TRBJ1-4, the V gene TRBV5-1; 8 bases map to TRBD1. V lost 1 base, J lost 3 bases, and 5 bases stayed unmatched. Germline CDR1 and CDR2: SGHRS and YFSETQ. The CDR3 length is 16 residues. CDR3 amino acids: CASSLRRDRPNEKLFF. CDR3 coding DNA: TGCGCCAGCAGCTTGAGACGGGACAGGCCTAATGAAAAACTGTTTTTT.

The CDR3 reads CASSVQEDTEAFF. Written as DNA, the CDR3 is TGCGCCAGCAGCGTTCAGGAGGACACTGAAGCTTTCTTT. The V and J genes are TRBV5-1 and TRBJ1-1; the D is unclear. Germline V lookup: CDR1 SGHRS, CDR2 YFSETQ. The CDR3 totals 13 residues. The V end was cut by 4 bases, the J end by 3 bases, with 10 bases between.

The chain uses TRBV18 and TRBJ1-4; D not resolved. Germline V gene data show CDR1 as KGHSH and CDR2 as LQKENI. The CDR3 totals 15 residues. Deletions cut 2 bases from V and 7 bases from J, with 14 bases between. The CDR3 region is CASSPDLRGSEKLFF. DNA for the CDR3: TGTGCCAGCTCACCAGATTTGCGAGGGAGTGAAAAACTGTTTTTT.

This sequence joins TRBV19 and TRBJ1-5; tentative D call: TRBD1 (5 bases). This CDR3 has 15 residues. Germline assignment: CDR1 LNHDA and CDR2 SQIVND (reference sequence). Trimming stripped 1 base from V and 6 bases from J, with 13 bases between. As DNA, the CDR3 is TGTGCCAGTAGTATAGCTGGGGCTTGGGGTCAGCCCCAGCATTTT. It is translated as CASSIAGAWGQPQHF.

This rearrangement joins TRBV5-1 to TRBJ2-1; TRBD1 agrees at 8 bases. V shed 0 bases, J shed 2 bases, and the junction held 1 base outside the gene matches. The germline V gene has CDR1 SGHRS and CDR2 YFSETQ. The CDR3 runs to 15 residues. The CDR3 DNA is TGCGCCAGCAGCTTGGGACAGGGGACCTACAATGAGCAGTTCTTC. The encoded protein is CASSLGQGTYNEQFF.

J is TRBJ1-5 and V is TRBV19, with no clear D. The germline V and J ends were trimmed by 5 bases and 7 bases, with 15 bases remaining between them. Germline assignment: CDR1 LNHDA and CDR2 SQIVND (reference sequence). The CDR3 loop spans 14 amino acids. The CDR3 spells CASSHTGVWQPQHF. The CDR3, as DNA: TGTGCCAGTAGTCATACCGGGGTCTGGCAGCCCCAGCATTTT.

The chain is built from TRBV18 and TRBJ2-5, with D maybe TRBD2 (5 bases). Per germline, CDR1 KGHSH and CDR2 LQKENI. V lost 4 bases and J 1 base, leaving 7 bases between the germline ends. CDR3 size: 13 residues. The CDR3 reads CASSRTAQETQYF. CDR3 DNA: TGTGCCAGCTCACGGACTGCCCAAGAGACCCAGTACTTC.

The chain is built from TRBV7-2 and TRBJ2-1; 7 nucleotides agree with TRBD1. Germline loops: CDR1 SGHTA, CDR2 FQGNSA. The CDR3 length is 15 residues. The V gene end was trimmed by 1 base and the J gene end by 10 bases; junction bases not matched to a gene: 10. This CDR3 is CASSLDVYRGGEQFF. Written as DNA, the CDR3 is TGTGCCAGCAGCTTAGACGTATACAGGGGCGGGGAGCAGTTCTTC.

The chain joins TRBV7-8 to TRBJ2-7, with D possibly matching TRBD2 (5 bases). Germline CDR1 reads SGHVS; CDR2 reads FQNEAQ. V shed 1 base and J shed 3 bases, with 10 bases lying between them. This CDR3 comprises 14 residues. CDR3 nucleotides: TGTGCCAGCAGCTTAGACAGCGGAGACTACGAGCAGTACTTC. Protein sequence: CASSLDSGDYEQYF.

This chain links TRBV14 with TRBJ1-1; 7 bases match TRBD1. The CDR3 covers 14 residues. V was pared by 0 bases and J by 6 bases, with 4 bases of the junction left unmatched. Germline CDR1 and CDR2: SGHDN and FVKESK. This CDR3 is CASSQDRGFSEAFF. The CDR3 DNA is TGTGCCAGCAGCCAAGACAGGGGGTTTTCTGAAGCTTTCTTT. Supplemented by reference TRBV14 and TRBJ1-1, the full variable domain reads EAGVTQFPSHSVIEKGQTVTLRCDPISGHDNLYWYRRVMGKEIKFLLHFVKESKQDESGMPNNRFLAERTGGTYSTLKVQPAELEDSGVYFCASSQDRGFSEAFFGQGTRLTVV.

This clone appeared a few times. The chain employs TRBV24-1 and TRBJ2-1, with TRBD1 identical over 9 bases. The CDR3 has 16 residues. The V segment lost 4 bases and the J segment 6 bases; nucleotides outside the gene matches: 9. From germline, CDR1 is KGHDR and CDR2 SFDVKD. CDR3: CATSDLRTGDVNEQFF. The CDR3 region has the DNA TGTGCCACCAGTGACCTCCGGACAGGGGATGTCAATGAGCAGTTCTTC.

The CDR3 sequence: CATSDFIPGQSSYNEQFF. CDR3 coding DNA: TGTGCCACCAGTGATTTCATACCGGGACAAAGCTCCTACAATGAGCAGTTCTTC. The J gene is TRBJ2-1, the V gene TRBV24-1; TRBD1 is a possible D gene (6 bases). This CDR3 contains 18 residues. V lost 1 base and J lost 0, with 15 bases in between. The germline gives CDR1 KGHDR, CDR2 SFDVKD.

The V call is TRBV11-2, the J call TRBJ1-1; 7 bases fit TRBD1. Germline trimming cut 5 bases from V and 1 base from J; bases unmatched to any gene: 10. Germline CDR1 reads SGHAT; CDR2 reads FQNNGV. The CDR3 sequence is 16 residues long. CDR3 residues: CASSPKTGYGNTEAFF. CDR3 nucleotides: TGTGCCAGCAGCCCCAAGACAGGGTATGGGAACACTGAAGCTTTCTTT.

This clone came up a few times. The chain is built from TRBV19 and TRBJ2-4, with 7 bases fitting TRBD1. Unmatched junction bases numbered 7, after V lost 3 bases and J lost 8 bases. There are 14 residues in the CDR3. Germline V gene sequence: CDR1 LNHDA, CDR2 SQIVND (reference sequence). The CDR3 DNA is TGTGCCAGTAGTATTTCGACCCAGGGGGACATTCAGTACTTC. Residues: CASSISTQGDIQYF.

J is TRBJ2-5 and V is TRBV27; no definite D call. Germline V lookup: CDR1 MNHEY, CDR2 SMNVEV (reference sequence). The CDR3 runs 14 residues. V was pared by 2 bases and J by 4 bases, with 11 bases between. The CDR3 is CASSLRQDAETQYF. CDR3 nucleotide sequence: TGTGCCAGCAGTTTAAGACAAGACGCAGAGACCCAGTACTTC.

The chain couples TRBV10-3 to TRBJ1-3; tentatively, D is TRBD1 (5 bases). CDR1 is ENHRY and CDR2 is SYGVKD in the germline V gene. The length of the CDR3 is 15 residues. V shed 2 bases and J shed 8 bases, with 16 bases lying between them. CDR3 protein: CAISEKGPQGDTIYF. The CDR3 DNA reads as TGTGCCATCAGTGAGAAAGGACCCCAAGGGGACACCATATATTTT.